This record looks at one T cell receptor (beta chain) sequence and its context. These data are taken from a study of blood T cell repertoires in COVID-19. On the study more broadly: Nucleic acid was either cDNA or gDNA, and it came from T cells, B-cell-depleted T cells, or PBMCs.

The Seattle patients, enrolled during active infection, were followed longitudinally. Profiled with immunoSEQ multiplex PCR; TCRdb holds only in-frame clones, not every one. The repertoire has some 390,000 clones, 89% of them found once; the top ten carry roughly 1.6%. The ends were cut back, 3 bases at V and 7 bases at J, with 10 bases in the middle. The CDR3 sequence is 13 residues long. The germline V gene encodes CDR1 DFQATT and CDR2 SNEGSKA (reference sequence). Sequenced material: peripheral blood. J is TRBJ1-6 and V is TRBV20-1; maybe TRBD1 (5 bases). This sequence was found in a woman in her 40s with COVID-19, enrolled during active disease. The CDR3 is CSASHRKNSPLHF. The CDR3 DNA reads as TGCAGTGCTAGTCACAGGAAAAATTCACCCCTCCACTTT.